These T cell receptor beta chains were read from a single sample in a study of blood T cell repertoires in COVID-19. Assay: immunoSEQ multiplex PCR; the TCRdb copy retains only in-frame clones and omits some. The sample has around 250,000 clones, 82% seen once. The sequenced material came from PBMCs or T cells enriched from blood (not recorded which). Receptors were obtained from a man in his forties or fifties who had been exposed to COVID-19. Each CDR3 is given with its conserved first and last residue. A D gene is named only where the DNA matches it firmly. The size field is filled for only some rows; it gives once, few, many or a size class.

NA	TRBJ2-1	TRBD2	TRBV6-4	CASRPLAVSYNEQFF	TGTGCCAGCAGGCCTCTAGCGGTCTCCTACAATGAGCAGTTCTTC
NA	TRBJ1-2	NA	TRBV18	CASSPTSETTYGYTF	TGTGCCAGCTCACCAACAAGCGAAACTACCTATGGCTACACCTTC
NA	TRBJ1-2	NA	TRBV6-5	CVGAGNYGYTF	TGTGTCGGGGCGGGGAACTATGGCTACACCTTC
NA	TRBJ1-2	NA	TRBV2	CAGSNRDYGYTF	TGTGCCGGGTCAAACAGGGACTATGGCTACACCTTC
NA	TRBJ2-6	TRBD1	TRBV28	CASRTGTGANVLTF	TGTGCCAGCAGGACAGGGACTGGGGCCAACGTCCTGACTTTC
few	TRBJ2-1	NA	TRBV3-1/TRBV3-2	CASSQASSQGEQFF	TGTGCCAGCAGCCAAGCTTCTAGTCAGGGTGAGCAGTTCTTC
NA	TRBJ2-1	TRBD2	TRBV3-1/TRBV3-2	CASSQGHLLAGEKNEQFF	TGTGCCAGCAGCCAAGGACACTTACTAGCGGGAGAGAAGAATGAGCAGTTCTTC
NA	TRBJ1-6	TRBD1	TRBV6-1	CASSEALPGTVNSPLHF	TGTGCCAGCAGTGAAGCGCTTCCTGGGACAGTGAATTCACCCCTCCACTTT
NA	TRBJ2-5	NA	TRBV21-1	CASSRTGSAGFTDPKETQYF	TGTGCCAGCAGCCGAACAGGGAGCGCGGGCTTCACCGATCCTAAAGAGACCCAGTACTTC
NA	TRBJ1-5	NA	TRBV2	CASGYTGKMDQPQHF	TGTGCCAGCGGTTACACAGGGAAAATGGATCAGCCCCAGCATTTT
few	TRBJ1-1	TRBD1	TRBV2	CASRRQGLEAFF	TGTGCCAGCAGAAGACAGGGTTTGGAAGCTTTCTTT
NA	TRBJ1-2	TRBD1	TRBV19	CASSIGTGVRANYGYTF	TGTGCCAGTAGTATCGGGACAGGAGTCCGAGCTAACTATGGCTACACCTTC
NA	TRBJ1-5	NA	TRBV12-3/TRBV12-4	CASSSRGDGPQHF	TGTGCCAGCAGTAGCCGAGGCGACGGGCCCCAGCATTTT
NA	TRBJ2-7	TRBD2	TRBV19	CASSSAGTSGTYEQYF	TGTGCCAGTAGTTCGGCCGGGACTAGCGGGACCTACGAGCAGTACTTC
NA	TRBJ2-5	TRBD2	TRBV3-1/TRBV3-2	CASSHSLAGDGTQYF	TGTGCCAGCAGCCATAGCCTAGCGGGAGATGGGACCCAGTACTTC
NA	TRBJ2-1	TRBD2	TRBV7-8	CASSSGLAGTTRANEQFF	TGTGCCAGCAGCTCGGGACTAGCGGGAACCACCAGGGCCAATGAGCAGTTCTTC
NA	TRBJ1-2	NA	TRBV10-3	CAISPQTANYGYTF	TGTGCCATCAGTCCCCAGACAGCTAACTATGGCTACACCTTC
NA	TRBJ2-1	TRBD2	TRBV10-3	CATAQLAGLNNEQFF	TGTGCCACCGCCCAGCTAGCGGGGTTAAACAATGAGCAGTTCTTC
NA	TRBJ2-1	NA	TRBV6-5	CASSYTQNVGAEQFF	TGTGCCAGCAGTTACACCCAAAACGTGGGGGCTGAGCAGTTCTTC
NA	TRBJ2-7	TRBD1	TRBV7-9	CASGDRDYEQYF	TGTGCCAGCGGGGACAGGGACTACGAGCAGTACTTC
NA	TRBJ1-1	TRBD1	TRBV5-1	CASSSRGQGTEAFF	TGCGCCAGCAGCTCAAGGGGGCAGGGCACTGAAGCTTTCTTT
NA	TRBJ2-7	TRBD1	TRBV6-1	CASSEPGQVTYEQYF	TGTGCCAGCAGTGAACCGGGACAGGTTACCTACGAGCAGTACTTC
NA	TRBJ1-6	TRBD1	TRBV6-4	CASGTGEAPLHF	TGTGCCAGCGGGACAGGGGAAGCACCCCTCCACTTT
NA	TRBJ1-1	TRBD1	TRBV2	CASKQGMNTEAFF	TGTGCCAGCAAACAGGGGATGAACACTGAAGCTTTCTTT
NA	TRBJ2-7	NA	TRBV27	CASSPLGAPAVYEQYF	TGTGCCAGCAGTCCGTTAGGGGCCCCCGCGGTCTACGAGCAGTACTTC